This T cell receptor beta chain was identified during a study of neurological immune-mediated disorders. Findings and limits, study-wide: One related-CDR3 cluster, which may be a signature, held the repertoires of 18 of 34 multiple sclerosis patients after phylogenetic grouping. Neither clinical nor MRI features showed any association with the multiple sclerosis repertoire cluster, and the authors stated that larger cohorts are needed.

This clonotype was seen at least ten times. No antigen is known for it. V dropped 4 bases and J dropped 7; count of bases not matched to a gene: 8. The CDR3 has 16 residues. CDR1 and CDR2 from the germline V gene are LNHNV and YYDKDF (reference sequence). Template-switch 5'RACE cDNA synthesis added a 10-nucleotide unique molecular identifier. TCRdb recomputed calls from the 5' RACE reads with MiXCR, one row per CDR3 protein. The table records fewer than 35,000 distinct CDR3 sequences, about 3.5% of them present only once. The rearrangement links TRBV15 to TRBJ2-1; 12 bases map to TRBD2. The origin of this receptor is a woman younger than 45 with multiple sclerosis. Specimen: PBMCs. The DNA of the CDR3 is TGTGCCACCAGCACCCTAGCGGGAGGGCCGAGGAATGAGCAGTTCTTC. Translated, it gives CATSTLAGGPRNEQFF.